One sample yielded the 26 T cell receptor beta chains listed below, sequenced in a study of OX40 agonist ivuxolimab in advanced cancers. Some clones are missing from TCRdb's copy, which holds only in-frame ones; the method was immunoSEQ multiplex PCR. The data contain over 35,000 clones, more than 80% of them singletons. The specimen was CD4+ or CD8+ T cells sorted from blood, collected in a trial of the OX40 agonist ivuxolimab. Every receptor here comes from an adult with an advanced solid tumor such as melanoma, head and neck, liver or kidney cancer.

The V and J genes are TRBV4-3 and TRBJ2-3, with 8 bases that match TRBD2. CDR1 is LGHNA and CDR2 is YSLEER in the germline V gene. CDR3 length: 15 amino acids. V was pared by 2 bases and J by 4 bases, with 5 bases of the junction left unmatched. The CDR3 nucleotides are TGCGCCAGCAGCCAACGGGGACTAGTGGCAGATACGCAGTATTTT. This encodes CASSQRGLVADTQYF.

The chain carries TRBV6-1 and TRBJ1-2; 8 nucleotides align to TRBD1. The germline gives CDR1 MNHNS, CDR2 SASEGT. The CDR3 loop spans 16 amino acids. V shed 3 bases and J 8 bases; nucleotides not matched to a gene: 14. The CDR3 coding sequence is TGTGCCAGCAGTGATTTCTACGGACAGGGAGGGCAAGGCTACACCTTC. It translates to CASSDFYGQGGQGYTF.

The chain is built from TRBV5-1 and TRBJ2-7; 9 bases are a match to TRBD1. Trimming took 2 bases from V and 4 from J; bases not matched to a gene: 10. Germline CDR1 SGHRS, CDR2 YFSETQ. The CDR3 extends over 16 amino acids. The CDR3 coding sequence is TGCGCCAGCAGCTTAAGCCCGGGACAGGGTGAGTACGAGCAGTACTTC. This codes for CASSLSPGQGEYEQYF.

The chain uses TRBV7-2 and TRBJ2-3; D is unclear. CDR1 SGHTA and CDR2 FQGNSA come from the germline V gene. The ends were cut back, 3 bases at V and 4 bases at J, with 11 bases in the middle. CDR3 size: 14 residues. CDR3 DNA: TGTGCCAGCAGCTTCGCAAGGGTTGCAGATACGCAGTATTTT. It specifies CASSFARVADTQYF.

The CDR3 DNA reads TGTGCCAGCAGCCCGGACGGGAACACTGAAGCTTTCTTT. It specifies CASSPDGNTEAFF. V is TRBV7-3 and J is TRBJ1-1; D remains unclear. Germline V gives CDR1 SGHTA, CDR2 FQGTGA. Trimming removed 5 bases from V and 1 base from J, with 8 bases in between. The CDR3 is made up of 13 amino acids.

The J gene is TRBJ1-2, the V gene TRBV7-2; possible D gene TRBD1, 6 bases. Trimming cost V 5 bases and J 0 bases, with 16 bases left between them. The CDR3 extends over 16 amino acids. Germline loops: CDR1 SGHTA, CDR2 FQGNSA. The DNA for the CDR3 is TGTGCCAGCAGCCTGAGCGGGGGGGGCTCTAACTATGGCTACACCTTC. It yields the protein CASSLSGGGSNYGYTF.

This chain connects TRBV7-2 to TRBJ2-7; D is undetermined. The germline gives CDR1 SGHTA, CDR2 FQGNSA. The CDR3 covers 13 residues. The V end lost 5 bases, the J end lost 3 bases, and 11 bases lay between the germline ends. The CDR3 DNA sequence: TGTGCCAGCAGCACTCGGACGGGCTACGAGCAGTACTTC. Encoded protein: CASSTRTGYEQYF.

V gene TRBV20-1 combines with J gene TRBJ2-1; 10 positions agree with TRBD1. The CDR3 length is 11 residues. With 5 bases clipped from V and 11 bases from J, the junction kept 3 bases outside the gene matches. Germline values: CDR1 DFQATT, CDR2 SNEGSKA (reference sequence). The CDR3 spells CSAGDRGQQFF. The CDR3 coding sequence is TGCAGTGCTGGGGACAGGGGTCAGCAGTTCTTC.

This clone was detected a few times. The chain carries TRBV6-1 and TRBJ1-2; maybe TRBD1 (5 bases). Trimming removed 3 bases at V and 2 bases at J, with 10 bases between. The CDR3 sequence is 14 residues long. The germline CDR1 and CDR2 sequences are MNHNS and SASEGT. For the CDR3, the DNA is TGTGCCAGCAGTGATGGGGGGTCAAACTATGGCTACACCTTC. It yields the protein CASSDGGSNYGYTF.

In nucleotides, the CDR3 is TGTGCCAGCAGCTTAGGAGGGACAGTTTATGGTGAAAAACTGTTTTTT. Encoded protein: CASSLGGTVYGEKLFF. This chain connects TRBV13 to TRBJ1-4; TRBD1 aligns across 7 bases. The length of the CDR3 is 16 residues. Germline V gives CDR1 PRHDT, CDR2 FYEKMQ (reference sequence). J lost 7 bases, V lost 0 bases, and 8 bases had no gene match.

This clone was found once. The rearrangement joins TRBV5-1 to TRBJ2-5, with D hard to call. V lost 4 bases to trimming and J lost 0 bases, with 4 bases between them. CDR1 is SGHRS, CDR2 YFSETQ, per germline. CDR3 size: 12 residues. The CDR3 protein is CASSPDQETQYF. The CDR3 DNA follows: TGCGCCAGCAGCCCGGACCAAGAGACCCAGTACTTC.

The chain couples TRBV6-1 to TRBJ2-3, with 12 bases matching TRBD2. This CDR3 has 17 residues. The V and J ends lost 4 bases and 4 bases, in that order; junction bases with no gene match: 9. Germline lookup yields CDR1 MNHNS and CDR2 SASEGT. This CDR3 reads CASSGGRTSGAADTQYF. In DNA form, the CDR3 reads TGTGCCAGCAGTGGGGGGAGGACTAGCGGGGCTGCAGATACGCAGTATTTT.

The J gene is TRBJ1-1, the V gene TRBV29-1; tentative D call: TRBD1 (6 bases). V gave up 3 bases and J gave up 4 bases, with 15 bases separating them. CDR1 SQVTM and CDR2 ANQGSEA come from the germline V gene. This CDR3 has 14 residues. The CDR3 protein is CSVEKGGLGTEAFF. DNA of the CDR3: TGCAGCGTTGAGAAAGGGGGTTTGGGCACTGAAGCTTTCTTT.

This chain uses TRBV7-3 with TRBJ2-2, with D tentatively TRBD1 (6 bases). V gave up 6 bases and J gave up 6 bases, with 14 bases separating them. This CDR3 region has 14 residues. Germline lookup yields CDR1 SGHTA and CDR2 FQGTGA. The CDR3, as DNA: TGTGCCAGCAGGTCTGAGGGGGTTGCCGGGGAGCTGTTTTTT. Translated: CASRSEGVAGELFF.

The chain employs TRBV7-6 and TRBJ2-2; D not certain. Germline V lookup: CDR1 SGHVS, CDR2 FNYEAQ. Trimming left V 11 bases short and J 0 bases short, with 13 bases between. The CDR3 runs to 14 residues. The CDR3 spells CAVKGRSNTGELFF. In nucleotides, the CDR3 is TGTGCCGTCAAAGGGCGATCGAACACCGGGGAGCTGTTTTTT.

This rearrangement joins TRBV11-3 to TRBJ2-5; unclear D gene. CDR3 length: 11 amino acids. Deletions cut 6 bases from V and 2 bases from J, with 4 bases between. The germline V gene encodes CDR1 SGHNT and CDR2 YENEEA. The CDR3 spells CASRSQETQYF. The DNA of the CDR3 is TGTGCCAGCAGGTCTCAAGAGACCCAGTACTTC.

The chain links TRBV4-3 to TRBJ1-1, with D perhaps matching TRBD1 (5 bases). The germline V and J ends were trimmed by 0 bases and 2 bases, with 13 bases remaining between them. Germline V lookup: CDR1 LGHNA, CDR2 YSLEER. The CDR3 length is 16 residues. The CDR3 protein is CASSQDTGAHNTEAFF. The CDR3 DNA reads TGCGCCAGCAGCCAAGACACCGGGGCCCACAACACTGAAGCTTTCTTT.

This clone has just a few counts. The CDR3 is CASSVNPNTEAFF. CDR3 DNA: TGTGCCAGCAGCGTTAACCCGAACACTGAAGCTTTCTTT. The chain couples TRBV9 to TRBJ1-1; D is uncertain. Germline values: CDR1 SGDLS, CDR2 YYNGEE. Trimming removed 2 bases from V and 1 base from J, with 6 bases in between. The CDR3 has 13 amino acids.

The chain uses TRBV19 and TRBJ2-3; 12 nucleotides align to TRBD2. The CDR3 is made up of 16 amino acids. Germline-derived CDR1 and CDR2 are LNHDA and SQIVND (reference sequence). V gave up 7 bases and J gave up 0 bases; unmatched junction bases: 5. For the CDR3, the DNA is TGTGCCAGTACGACTAGCGGGGGACGAAGCACAGATACGCAGTATTTT. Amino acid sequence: CASTTSGGRSTDTQYF. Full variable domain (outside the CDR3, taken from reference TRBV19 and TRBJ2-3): DGGITQSPKYLFRKEGQNVTLSCEQNLNHDAMYWYRQDPGQGLRLIYYSQIVNDFQKGDIAEGYSVSREKKESFPLTVTSAQKNPTAFYLCASTTSGGRSTDTQYFGPGTRLTVL.

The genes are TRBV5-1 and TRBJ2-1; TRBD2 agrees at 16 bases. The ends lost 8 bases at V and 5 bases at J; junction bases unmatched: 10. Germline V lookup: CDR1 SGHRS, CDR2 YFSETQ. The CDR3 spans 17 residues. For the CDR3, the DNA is TGCGCCAGTACGCCGGGACTAGCGGGGGGGCTGAACAATGAGCAGTTCTTC. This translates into CASTPGLAGGLNNEQFF.

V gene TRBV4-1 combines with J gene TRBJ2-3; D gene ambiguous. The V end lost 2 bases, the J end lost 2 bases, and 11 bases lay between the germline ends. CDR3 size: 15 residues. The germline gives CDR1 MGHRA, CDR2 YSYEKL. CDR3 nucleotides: TGCGCCAGCAGCCAATTTGTCAGGAACACAGATACGCAGTATTTT. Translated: CASSQFVRNTDTQYF.

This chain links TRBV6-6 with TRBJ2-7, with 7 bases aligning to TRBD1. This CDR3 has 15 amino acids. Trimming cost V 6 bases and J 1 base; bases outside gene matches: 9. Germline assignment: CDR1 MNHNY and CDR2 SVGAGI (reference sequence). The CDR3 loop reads CASSIPGQPSYEQYF. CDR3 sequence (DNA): TGTGCCAGCAGCATACCGGGACAGCCTTCCTACGAGCAGTACTTC.

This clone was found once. CDR3 sequence reads: CASSLGATSGAHQETQYF. The CDR3 nucleotides are TGCGCCAGCAGCTTGGGGGCGACTAGCGGGGCCCACCAAGAGACCCAGTACTTC. The chain carries TRBV5-1 and TRBJ2-5; TRBD2 agrees at 11 bases. Looked up from germline, CDR1 is SGHRS and CDR2 is YFSETQ. This CDR3 is built from 18 residues. Unmatched junction bases numbered 7, after V lost 0 bases and J lost 0 bases.

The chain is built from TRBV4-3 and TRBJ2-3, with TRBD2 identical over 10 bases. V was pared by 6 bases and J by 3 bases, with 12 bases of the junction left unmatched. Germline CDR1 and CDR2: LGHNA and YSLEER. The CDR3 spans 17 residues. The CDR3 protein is CASRKGAGGPGTDTQYF. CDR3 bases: TGCGCCAGCAGGAAGGGAGCGGGGGGGCCAGGGACAGATACGCAGTATTTT.

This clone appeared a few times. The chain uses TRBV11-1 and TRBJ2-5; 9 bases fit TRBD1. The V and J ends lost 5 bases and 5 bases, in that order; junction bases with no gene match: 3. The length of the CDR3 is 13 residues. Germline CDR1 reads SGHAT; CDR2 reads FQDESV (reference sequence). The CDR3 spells CASSRDRGETQYF. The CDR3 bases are TGTGCCAGCAGCCGTGACAGGGGGGAGACCCAGTACTTC.

CDR3 sequence reads: CASSLNKGRMETQYF. In DNA form, the CDR3 reads TGTGCCAGCAGCCTCAACAAGGGGAGGATGGAGACCCAGTACTTC. The V and J genes are TRBV7-2 and TRBJ2-5, with TRBD2 as a possible D gene (6 bases). The CDR3 sequence is 15 residues long. CDR1 SGHTA and CDR2 FQGNSA come from the germline V gene. V lost 5 bases to trimming and J lost 5 bases, with 18 bases between them.